This is a list of T cell receptor beta chains from one sample in a study of CD4 T cells in relation to SARS-CoV-2 and coronaviruses. Method: immunoSEQ multiplex PCR; TCRdb's copy keeps in-frame clones and lacks some. Here the sample spans some 70,000 clones, 80% to 95% being singletons. The sequenced sample consisted of naive CD4+ T cells from PBMCs. These receptors came from a human donor in good health. Both conserved end residues are part of each CDR3. A D gene is named only where the DNA matches it firmly. Rows give clone size only sometimes, using once, few, many, or a class for an expanded clone.

j_gene | d_gene | abundance | v_gene | CDR3nt | CDR3aa
TRBJ1-2 | - | - | TRBV6-5 | TGTGCCAGCAACTCCCGAGGGGCCGGGAACTATGGCTACACCTTC | CASNSRGAGNYGYTF
TRBJ1-5 | TRBD1 | - | TRBV28 | TGTGCCAGCACCGTCATCCGAGGACAGGGAAGGAATCAGCCCCAGCATTTT | CASTVIRGQGRNQPQHF
TRBJ2-5 | TRBD2 | - | TRBV19 | TGTGCCAGTAGTATCCAGCGGGGGGCCCAAGAGACCCAGTACTTC | CASSIQRGAQETQYF
TRBJ2-3 | - | - | TRBV9 | TGTGCCAGCAGCGAGGAGCGGAGTCCCACAGATACGCAGTATTTT | CASSEERSPTDTQYF
TRBJ2-7 | - | - | TRBV20-1 | TGCAGTGCTAGACTAGCTTACGAGCAGTACTTC | CSARLAYEQYF
TRBJ1-1 | - | - | TRBV7-3 | TGTGCCAGCAGCTCCACGGGGGGGAACACTGAAGCTTTCTTT | CASSSTGGNTEAFF
TRBJ2-5 | TRBD1 | - | TRBV4-3 | TGCGCCAGCAGCCCGCGGACAGGGGGCTACCAAGAGACCCAGTACTTC | CASSPRTGGYQETQYF
TRBJ2-7 | TRBD1 | - | TRBV10-3 | TGTGCCACTTGGACAGGGGGCTACGAGCAGTACTTC | CATWTGGYEQYF
TRBJ1-3 | - | few | TRBV14 | TGTGCCAGCAGCCAGTGGGAGACGGGAGGCTCTGGAAACACCATATATTTT | CASSQWETGGSGNTIYF
TRBJ1-6 | - | - | TRBV7-9 | TGTGCCAGCAGCTTAATACAGGGTCAAAATTCACCCCTCCACTTT | CASSLIQGQNSPLHF
TRBJ1-1 | - | once | TRBV6-6 | TGTGCCAGCACCCCAGGGGAAGTGAGCACTGAAGCTTTCTTT | CASTPGEVSTEAFF
TRBJ1-4 | - | few | TRBV7-9 | TGTGCCAGCAGCTTCGGGGGGAGTAATGAAAAACTGTTTTTT | CASSFGGSNEKLFF
TRBJ1-2 | - | few | TRBV2 | TGTGCCAGCAATGAGGACAGCTATGGCTACACCTTC | CASNEDSYGYTF
TRBJ2-1 | TRBD1 | - | TRBV11-3 | TGTGCCAGCAGCTTAAGCTCGTCGTGGGGACAGGGGGGAGATGAGCAGTTCTTC | CASSLSSSWGQGGDEQFF
TRBJ2-1 | TRBD2 | - | TRBV19 | TGTGCCAGTAGTACCAGACTAGCTTACAATGAGCAGTTCTTC | CASSTRLAYNEQFF
TRBJ1-2 | - | once | TRBV6-5 | TGTGCCAGCAGGACGTCAGCTAACTATGGCTACACCTTC | CASRTSANYGYTF
TRBJ2-2 | TRBD2 | - | TRBV5-1 | TGCGCCAGCAGCTCACTAGCGGGAGGGCGCACCGGGGAGCTGTTTTTT | CASSSLAGGRTGELFF
TRBJ2-3 | - | - | TRBV12-3/TRBV12-4 | TGTGCCAGTTCAGTACCCAACGGGCTGCAGTATTTT | CASSVPNGLQYF
TRBJ2-3 | TRBD2 | - | TRBV9 | TGTGCCAGCAGCGCCAGTGGGCTAGCGGGAGAAGGGGTCGCAGATACGCAGTATTTT | CASSASGLAGEGVADTQYF
TRBJ2-7 | TRBD2 | - | TRBV9 | TGTGCCAGCAGCGTCCGGGGGACTAGCTCCGAGCAGTACTTC | CASSVRGTSSEQYF
TRBJ2-2 | - | - | TRBV19 | TGTGCCAGTAGTATTAGGTGGGGGGCTTTGATCGGGGAGCTGTTTTTT | CASSIRWGALIGELFF
TRBJ1-6 | - | few | TRBV2 | TGTGCCAGCAGTGGACGGACCCTAGATTCACCCCTCCACTTT | CASSGRTLDSPLHF
TRBJ1-1 | - | - | TRBV7-9 | TGTGCCAGCACCCAAGCGGGACGGATCACTGAAGCTTTCTTT | CASTQAGRITEAFF
TRBJ2-7 | - | - | TRBV6-6 | TGTGCCAGCAGTTACTCTTCCAGGACCTACGAGCAGTACTTC | CASSYSSRTYEQYF
TRBJ1-1 | TRBD1 | - | TRBV6-5 | TGTGCCAGCAGTACGTGGACAGGGGGCGTCACTGAAGCTTTCTTT | CASSTWTGGVTEAFF
TRBJ2-7 | - | once | TRBV13 | TGTGCCAGCAGCCACATGGGGGCGCCCCCCTACGAGCAGTACTTC | CASSHMGAPPYEQYF
TRBJ2-2 | - | - | TRBV9 | TGTGCCAGCACCAAACAAGTCTTCGGGTCGAACACCGGGGAGCTGTTTTTT | CASTKQVFGSNTGELFF
TRBJ1-3 | - | - | TRBV28 | TGTGCCAGCAGCCCCCTCGGGTATGGGGACACCATATATTTT | CASSPLGYGDTIYF
TRBJ2-1 | - | - | TRBV5-1 | TGCGCCAGCAGCTACCACTACAATGAGCAGTTCTTC | CASSYHYNEQFF
TRBJ1-2 | TRBD1 | - | TRBV7-2 | TGTGCCAGCAGCTTCCGGGACAGGGTATCCTATGGCTACACCTTC | CASSFRDRVSYGYTF
TRBJ2-7 | TRBD2 | - | TRBV7-2 | TGTGCCAGCAGCTTAATGCTAGCGGGGGCCTACGAGCAGTACTTC | CASSLMLAGAYEQYF
TRBJ1-2 | - | - | TRBV6-5 | TGTGCCAGCAGTTCCAGCTTTCCGAACTATGGCTACACCTTC | CASSSSFPNYGYTF
TRBJ2-3 | TRBD2 | - | TRBV4-3 | TGCGCCAGCAGCCAAGTTGCCGCTAGCGGAAGCACAGATACGCAGTATTTT | CASSQVAASGSTDTQYF
TRBJ2-1 | - | - | TRBV5-4 | TGTGCCAGCAGCCCCTTAAGCCGTGAGCAGTTCTTC | CASSPLSREQFF
TRBJ1-2 | TRBD1 | - | TRBV18 | TGTGCCAGCTCACCCGGACAGGTGGATGGCTACACCTTC | CASSPGQVDGYTF
TRBJ1-1 | - | - | TRBV6-5 | TGTGCCAGCAGTTCCGGGCAGGGCGCGGGGAACACTGAAGCTTTCTTT | CASSSGQGAGNTEAFF
TRBJ2-1 | - | - | TRBV7-2 | TGTGCCAGCAGCTTAGGTCCGGGGAATTCCTACAATGAGCAGTTCTTC | CASSLGPGNSYNEQFF
TRBJ2-2 | - | - | TRBV6-5 | TGTGCCAGCAGCCGGAAAAACAGGGTATCCGGGGAGCTGTTTTTT | CASSRKNRVSGELFF
TRBJ2-3 | - | - | TRBV6-5 | TGTGCCAGCAGTTACGCCCCGGGCCCTCCTACAGATACGCAGTATTTT | CASSYAPGPPTDTQYF
TRBJ1-1 | - | once | TRBV5-6 | TGTGCCAGCAGCTTGGGGGGGCAGAACACTGAAGCTTTCTTT | CASSLGGQNTEAFF
TRBJ1-2 | - | - | TRBV7-2 | TGTGCCAGCAGCTTCTCAGGGTTCTATGGCTACACCTTC | CASSFSGFYGYTF
TRBJ2-7 | - | once | TRBV7-2 | TGTGCCAGCAGCTTTCGGGCCGAGCTTCGGGAGCAGTACTTC | CASSFRAELREQYF
TRBJ2-7 | TRBD2 | - | TRBV19 | TGTGCCTCGAGGCTAGCGGGTAGGAGCTCCTACGAGCAGTACTTC | CASRLAGRSSYEQYF
TRBJ2-7 | TRBD1 | - | TRBV20-1 | TGCAGTGCCACAGGGGGTTACGAGCAGTACTTC | CSATGGYEQYF